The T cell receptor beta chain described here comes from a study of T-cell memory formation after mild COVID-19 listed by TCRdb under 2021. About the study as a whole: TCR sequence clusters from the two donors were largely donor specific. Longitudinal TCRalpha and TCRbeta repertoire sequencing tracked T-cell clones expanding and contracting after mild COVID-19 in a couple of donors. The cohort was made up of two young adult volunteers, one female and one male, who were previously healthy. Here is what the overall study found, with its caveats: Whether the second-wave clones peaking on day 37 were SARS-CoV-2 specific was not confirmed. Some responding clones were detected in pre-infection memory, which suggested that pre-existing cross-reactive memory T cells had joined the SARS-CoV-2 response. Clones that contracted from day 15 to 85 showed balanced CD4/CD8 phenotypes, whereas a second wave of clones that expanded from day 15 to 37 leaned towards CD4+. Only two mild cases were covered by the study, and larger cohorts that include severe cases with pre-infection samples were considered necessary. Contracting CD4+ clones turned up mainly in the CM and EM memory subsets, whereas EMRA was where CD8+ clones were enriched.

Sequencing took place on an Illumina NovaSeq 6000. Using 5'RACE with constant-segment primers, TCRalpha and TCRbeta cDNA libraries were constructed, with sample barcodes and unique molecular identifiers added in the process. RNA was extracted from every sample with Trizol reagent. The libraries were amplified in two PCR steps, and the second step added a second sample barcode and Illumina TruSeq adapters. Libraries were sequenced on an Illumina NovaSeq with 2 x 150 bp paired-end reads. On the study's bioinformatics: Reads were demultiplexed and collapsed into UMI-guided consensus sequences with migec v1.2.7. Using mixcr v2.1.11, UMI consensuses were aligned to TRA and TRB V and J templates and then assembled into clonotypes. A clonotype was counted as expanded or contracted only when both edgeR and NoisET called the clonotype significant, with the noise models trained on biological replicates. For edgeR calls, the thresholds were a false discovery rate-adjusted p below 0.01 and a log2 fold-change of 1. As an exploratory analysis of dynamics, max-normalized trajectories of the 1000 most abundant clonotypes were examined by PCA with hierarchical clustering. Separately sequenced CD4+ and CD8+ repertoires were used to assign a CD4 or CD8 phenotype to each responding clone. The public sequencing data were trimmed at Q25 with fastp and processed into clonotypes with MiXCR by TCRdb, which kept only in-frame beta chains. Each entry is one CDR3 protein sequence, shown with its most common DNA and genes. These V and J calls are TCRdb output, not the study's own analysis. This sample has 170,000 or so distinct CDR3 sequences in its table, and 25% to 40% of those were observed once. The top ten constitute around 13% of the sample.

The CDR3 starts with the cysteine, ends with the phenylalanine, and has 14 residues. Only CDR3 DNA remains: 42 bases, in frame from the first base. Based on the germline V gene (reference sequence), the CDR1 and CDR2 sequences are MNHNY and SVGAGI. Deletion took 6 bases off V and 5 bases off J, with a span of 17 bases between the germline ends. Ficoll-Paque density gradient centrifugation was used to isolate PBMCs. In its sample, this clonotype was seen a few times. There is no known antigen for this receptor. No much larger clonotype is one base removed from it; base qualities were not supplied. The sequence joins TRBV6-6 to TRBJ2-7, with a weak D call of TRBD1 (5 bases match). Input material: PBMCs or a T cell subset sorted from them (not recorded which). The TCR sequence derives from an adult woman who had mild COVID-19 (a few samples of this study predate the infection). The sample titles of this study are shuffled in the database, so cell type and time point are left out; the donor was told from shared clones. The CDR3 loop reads CASRPTQGWDEQYF. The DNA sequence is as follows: TGTGCCAGCAGGCCCACGCAGGGATGGGACGAGCAGTACTTC.